Here is one TCR beta chain with its context. The germline gives CDR1 MNHEY, CDR2 SVGAGI. This CDR3 is 15 amino acids long. Trimming cost V 2 bases and J 3 bases; bases outside gene matches: 4. This sample was included in a study of blood T cell repertoires in COVID-19. In the original workflow: How many nucleated cells were present was estimated from reference gene primer amplification. TCRdb keeps only in-frame clones here, not all; method: immunoSEQ multiplex PCR. V, J and clone size are those of that table, while D and trimming were read from the DNA. Of 250,000 or so clones listed, just over 85% are singletons.

The sequence came from an older man with acute or convalescent COVID-19. The sequenced sample consisted of peripheral blood. This chain links TRBV6-5 with TRBJ1-2; 9 nucleotides match TRBD1. CDR3 in amino acids: CASSYPGQGDYGYTF. The CDR3 region has the DNA TGTGCCAGCAGTTACCCGGGACAGGGAGACTATGGCTACACCTTC.